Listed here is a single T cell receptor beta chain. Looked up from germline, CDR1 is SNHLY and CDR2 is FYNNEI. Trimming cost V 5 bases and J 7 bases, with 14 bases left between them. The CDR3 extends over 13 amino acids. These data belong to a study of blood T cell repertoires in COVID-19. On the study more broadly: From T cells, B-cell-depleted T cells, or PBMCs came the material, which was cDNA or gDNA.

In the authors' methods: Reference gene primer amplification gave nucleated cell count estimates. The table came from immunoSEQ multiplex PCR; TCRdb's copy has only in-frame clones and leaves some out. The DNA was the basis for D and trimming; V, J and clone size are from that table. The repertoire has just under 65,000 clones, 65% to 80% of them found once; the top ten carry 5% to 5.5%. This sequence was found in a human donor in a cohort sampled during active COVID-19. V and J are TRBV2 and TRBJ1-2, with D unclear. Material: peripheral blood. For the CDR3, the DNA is TGTGCCAGCAGTTCAACAGAAAACGGTGGCTACACCTTC. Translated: CASSSTENGGYTF.